A selection of T cell receptor beta chains follows, all from one sample in a study of shared clonotypes between healthy human individuals. Some clones are missing from TCRdb's copy, which holds only in-frame ones; the method was immunoSEQ multiplex PCR. Counted here are 2.3 million or so clones, approximately 95% occurring once; the ten biggest clones make up 0.39%. Sequences were obtained from naive CD4+ T cells from PBMCs. The receptors were gathered from a man aged 18 to 30 in good health. Some clones in this sample may be carry-over from other donors' samples. CDR3s include the opening cysteine and the closing phenylalanine or tryptophan. D genes are given only for firm matches. Clone size is shown for a subset of rows, as once, few, many or a class of expanded clone.

TGTGCCAGCAGCTGGGGACAGGGGGCGGGCGAGCAGTACTTC CASSWGQGAGEQYF TRBV7-9 - TRBJ2-7 TRBD1
TGTGCCAGCAGCGCGACAGGGGGAGTCGCTGGGGCCAACGTCCTGACTTTC CASSATGGVAGANVLTF TRBV9 - TRBJ2-6 TRBD1
TGTGCCAGCAGTTACAGGGGAGGCTATGGCTACACCTTC CASSYRGGYGYTF TRBV28 - TRBJ1-2 TRBD1
TGTGCCAGCAGCTTGGGGGGGCTTCAAGAGACCCAGTACTTC CASSLGGLQETQYF TRBV11-2 - TRBJ2-5 -
TGTGCCAGCAGCTTCGGAGGGAGAACTGAAGCTTTCTTT CASSFGGRTEAFF TRBV5-4 few TRBJ1-1 -
TGTGCTTATACCCAGGACACTAGATATCAGCCCCAGCATTTT CAYTQDTRYQPQHF TRBV10-3 - TRBJ1-5 -
TGTGCCAGCAGCTTCGGGGGGAGGGCCAACACAGATACGCAGTATTTT CASSFGGRANTDTQYF TRBV7-8 - TRBJ2-3 TRBD2
TGTGCCAGCAGACGGTCGCGGGTTCTCGGCACAGATACGCAGTATTTT CASRRSRVLGTDTQYF TRBV27 - TRBJ2-3 -
TGCGCCAGCAGCGAAGGGACAGGGACCGAGACCCAGTACTTC CASSEGTGTETQYF TRBV5-1 - TRBJ2-5 TRBD1
TGCGCCAGCAGCATGGGGTCGGGGGACGATGGCTACACCTTC CASSMGSGDDGYTF TRBV5-1 - TRBJ1-2 -
TGTGCCAGCAGCTTAGTGGGGCTCTCCGGGGGGGCCCTTTACTTC CASSLVGLSGGALYF TRBV7-8 - TRBJ2-7 TRBD2
TGTGCCAGCAGTGGAAAGGACGTTGAGCAGTACTTC CASSGKDVEQYF TRBV6-5 - TRBJ2-7 -
TGTGCCAGCAAACCGACGTGGACTCAAGAGACCCAGTACTTC CASKPTWTQETQYF TRBV2 - TRBJ2-5 -
TGTGCCAGTAGTCTCCCCGAGGCGGGCAATAGCAATCAGCCCCAGCATTTT CASSLPEAGNSNQPQHF TRBV19 - TRBJ1-5 -
TGTGCCAGCAGTGTAGGACAGGGGGGGACTGAAGCTTTCTTT CASSVGQGGTEAFF TRBV2 once TRBJ1-1 TRBD1
TGCGCCAGCAGCTTGGGAGACTTAGGGCTGCAGTATTTT CASSLGDLGLQYF TRBV5-1 - TRBJ2-3 -
TGTGCCAGCAGCTTAAGGCCGACCTTCGGGCTCGGGGCCGGGAACACTGAAGCTTTCTTT CASSLRPTFGLGAGNTEAFF TRBV7-3 - TRBJ1-1 -
TGTGCCAGCAGTCGAGAGAACACTGAAGCTTTCTTT CASSRENTEAFF TRBV14 - TRBJ1-1 -
TGTGCCATCAGTCTCCGGGGAGGACAGCAGAACTCTGGAAACACCATATATTTT CAISLRGGQQNSGNTIYF TRBV10-3 - TRBJ1-3 -
TGTGCCAGCAGCTTCCGGCGGGACTACGAGCAGTACTTC CASSFRRDYEQYF TRBV7-2 - TRBJ2-7 -
TGCAGCGTTGAAGATCTGTTAGGGGGCCCCCAAGAGACCCAGTACTTC CSVEDLLGGPQETQYF TRBV29-1 - TRBJ2-5 TRBD1
TGTGCCAGCAGTCTAGGTGGGGGGGGCCGGGACACTGAAGCTTTCTTT CASSLGGGGRDTEAFF TRBV28 - TRBJ1-1 -
TGTGCCAGCAGCTTTGGTGGCAGGCATAGCAATCAGCCCCAGCATTTT CASSFGGRHSNQPQHF TRBV5-4 - TRBJ1-5 -
TGTGCCAGCAGCCCCTTACAGGGTCCCAACACTGAAGCTTTCTTT CASSPLQGPNTEAFF TRBV14 - TRBJ1-1 -
TGTGCCAGCAGTGACTCCGGGACTCGACAGTTCTTC CASSDSGTRQFF TRBV6-4 - TRBJ2-1 -
TGTGCTAGTGCGGGGTACGGGGGAGTACCAGATACGCAGTATTTT CASAGYGGVPDTQYF TRBV12-5 - TRBJ2-3 -
TGTGCCGTCCCCGTGGGGACAGACTCCTCTGAAGCTTTCTTT CAVPVGTDSSEAFF TRBV28 - TRBJ1-1 TRBD1
TGTGCCAGCAGTCCCCTCCAAGGGGGCTCCTACAATGAGCAGTTCTTC CASSPLQGGSYNEQFF TRBV11-1 - TRBJ2-1 -
TGTGCCAGCAAGAAGGACCTAGGAGACTATGGCTACACCTTC CASKKDLGDYGYTF TRBV6-1 - TRBJ1-2 -
TGTGCCAGCTCATCCCAGGGACCGGGAAGCAATCAGCCCCAGCATTTT CASSSQGPGSNQPQHF TRBV18 once TRBJ1-5 -
TGCGCCAGCAGCTTTATAACAGGGCTGAACACTGAAGCTTTCTTT CASSFITGLNTEAFF TRBV5-1 - TRBJ1-1 -